This T cell receptor (beta chain) was sequenced in a study of T cells in Graves' hyperthyroidism and ophthalmopathy. Study-level results: Blood shared most expanded thyroid clonotypes above 0.001. Through a model of 13 V-J features, ophthalmopathy was separated from stable hyperthyroidism.

Using RNA transcripts as the source, TCR beta CDR3 regions were amplified. A first-round RT-PCR of the TCR CDR3 used the HTBI primer set. TCRdb reprocessed the multiplex PCR reads with MiXCR, giving one entry per CDR3 protein. The sample includes 600,000 or so distinct CDR3 sequences, 13% to 15% of them seen just once. Uncontrolled infection, other autoimmune disease, pregnancy or lactation barred patients from enrollment. Only a few counts were recorded for this clonotype. Its antigen is unknown. CDR3 length equals 16 residues. With 0 bases clipped from V and 4 bases from J, the junction kept 10 bases outside the gene matches. Germline V gene sequence: CDR1 DFQATT, CDR2 SNEGSKA (reference sequence).

Source material: blood. The receptor's source is a woman aged 50 to 60 with Graves' ophthalmopathy. The chain links TRBV20-1 to TRBJ2-7, with 9 bases that match TRBD1. The CDR3, as DNA: TGCAGTGCTAGAGAGCGAAGGACAGGGGTCCCTTACGAGCAGTACTTC. Amino acid sequence: CSARERRTGVPYEQYF.